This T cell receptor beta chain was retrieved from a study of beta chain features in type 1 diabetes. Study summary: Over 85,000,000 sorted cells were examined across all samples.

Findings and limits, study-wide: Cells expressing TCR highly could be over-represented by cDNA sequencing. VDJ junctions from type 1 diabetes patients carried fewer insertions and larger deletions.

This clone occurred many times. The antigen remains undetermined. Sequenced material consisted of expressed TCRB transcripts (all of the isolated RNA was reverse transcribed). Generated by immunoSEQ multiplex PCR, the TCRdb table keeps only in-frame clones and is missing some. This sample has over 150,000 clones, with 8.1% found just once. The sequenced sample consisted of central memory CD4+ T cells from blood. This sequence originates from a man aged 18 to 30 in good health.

The CDR3 DNA is TGTGCCTGGAGGGAGGGACAGCGCGAGCAGTACTTC. Its translation: CAWREGQREQYF. V is TRBV30 and J is TRBJ2-7, with D possibly TRBD1 on 7 matching bases. The CDR3 covers 12 residues. The V gene's germline CDR1 is GTSNPN and CDR2 SVGIG (reference sequence). Trimming removed 3 bases from V and 6 bases from J, with 12 bases in between. Complete variable domain (other parts from reference TRBV30 and TRBJ2-7): SQTIHQWPATLVQPVGSPLSLECTVEGTSNPNLYWYRQAAGRGLQLLFYSVGIGQISSEVPQNLSASRPQDRQFILSSKKLLLSDSGFYLCAWREGQREQYFGPGTRLTVT.